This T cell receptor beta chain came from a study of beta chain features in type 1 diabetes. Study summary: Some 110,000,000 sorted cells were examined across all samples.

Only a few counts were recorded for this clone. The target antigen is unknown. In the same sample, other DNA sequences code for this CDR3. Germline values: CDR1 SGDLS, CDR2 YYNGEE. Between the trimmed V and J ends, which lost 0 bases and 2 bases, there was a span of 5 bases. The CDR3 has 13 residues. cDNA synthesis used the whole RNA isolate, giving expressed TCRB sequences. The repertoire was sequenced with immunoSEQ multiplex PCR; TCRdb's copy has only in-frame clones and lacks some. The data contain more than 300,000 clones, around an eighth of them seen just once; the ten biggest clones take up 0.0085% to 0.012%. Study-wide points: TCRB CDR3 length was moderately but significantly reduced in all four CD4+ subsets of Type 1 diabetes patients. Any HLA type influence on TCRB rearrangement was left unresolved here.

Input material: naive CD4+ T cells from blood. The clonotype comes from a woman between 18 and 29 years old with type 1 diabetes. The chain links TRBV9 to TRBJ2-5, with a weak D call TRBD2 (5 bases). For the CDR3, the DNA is TGTGCCAGCAGCGTAGGAGGGCAAGAGACCCAGTACTTC. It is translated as CASSVGGQETQYF. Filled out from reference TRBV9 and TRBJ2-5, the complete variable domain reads DSGVTQTPKHLITATGQRVTLRCSPRSGDLSVYWYQQSLDQGLQFLIQYYNGEERAKGNILERFSAQQFPDLHSELNLSSLELGDSALYFCASSVGGQETQYFGPGTRLLVL.